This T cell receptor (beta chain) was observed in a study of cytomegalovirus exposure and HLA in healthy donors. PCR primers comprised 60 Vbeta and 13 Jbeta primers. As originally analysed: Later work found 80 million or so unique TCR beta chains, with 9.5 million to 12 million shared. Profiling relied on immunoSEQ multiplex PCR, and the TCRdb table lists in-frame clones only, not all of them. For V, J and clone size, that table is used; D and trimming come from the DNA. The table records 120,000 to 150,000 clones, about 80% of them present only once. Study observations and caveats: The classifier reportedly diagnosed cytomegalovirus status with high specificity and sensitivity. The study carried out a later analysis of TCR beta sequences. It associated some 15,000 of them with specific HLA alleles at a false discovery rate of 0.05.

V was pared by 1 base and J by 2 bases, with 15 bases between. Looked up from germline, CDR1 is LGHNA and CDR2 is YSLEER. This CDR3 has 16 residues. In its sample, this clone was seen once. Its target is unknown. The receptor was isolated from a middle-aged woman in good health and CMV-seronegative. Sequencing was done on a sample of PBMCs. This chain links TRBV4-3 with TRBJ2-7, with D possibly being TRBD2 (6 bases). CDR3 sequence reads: CASSQGARGRAYEQYF. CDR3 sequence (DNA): TGCGCCAGCAGCCAAGGAGCGCGGGGCAGGGCCTACGAGCAGTACTTC.